This is a list of T cell receptor beta chains from one sample in a study of blood T cell repertoires in COVID-19. Profiled with immunoSEQ multiplex PCR; TCRdb holds only in-frame clones, not every one. The table shows more than 350,000 clones, with 80% to 90% occurring only once. Source material: PBMCs or T cells enriched from blood (not recorded which). The receptors here all came from a young man who had recovered from COVID-19. The CDR3 runs from the conserved cysteine through the conserved F or W. D genes are given only for firm matches. The listing skips clone size in some rows; elsewhere it reads once, few, many or a size class.

>TRBV9|TRBJ2-1|TRBD2|.
CASSRTSGSKNEQFF
TGTGCCAGCAGCAGAACTAGCGGGAGTAAAAATGAGCAGTTCTTC
>TRBV3-1/TRBV3-2|TRBJ1-2|TRBD1|few
CASRTAGTEHGGYTF
TGTGCCAGCAGGACCGCCGGGACAGAGCATGGAGGCTACACCTTC
>TRBV5-1|TRBJ1-2|.|.
CASSLSLADMGYTF
TGCGCCAGCAGCTTGAGTCTAGCGGATATGGGCTACACCTTC
>TRBV18|TRBJ1-1|.|.
CASSPMQDTEAFF
TGTGCCAGCTCACCGATGCAGGACACTGAAGCTTTCTTT
>TRBV7-3|TRBJ2-2|.|once
CASSFGRDGIGELFF
TGTGCCAGCAGCTTCGGGCGGGACGGTATCGGGGAGCTGTTTTTT
>TRBV18|TRBJ2-7|.|once
CASSPQPSGTRTYEQYF
TGTGCCAGCTCACCACAACCATCGGGGACAAGAACCTACGAGCAGTACTTC
>TRBV4-1|TRBJ1-6|.|.
CASSQLDNYNSPLHF
TGCGCCAGCAGCCAATTGGACAATTATAATTCACCCCTCCACTTT
>TRBV18|TRBJ1-2|.|.
CASSETEGNYGYTF
TGTGCCAGCTCAGAGACGGAGGGAAACTATGGCTACACCTTC
>TRBV7-2|TRBJ2-5|.|.
CASSLDARTKTQYF
TGTGCCAGCAGCTTAGATGCACGAACTAAGACCCAGTACTTC
>TRBV3-1/TRBV3-2|TRBJ2-1|.|.
CASSQRPGLRTEQFF
TGTGCCAGCAGCCAACGCCCGGGACTCAGGACTGAGCAGTTCTTC
>TRBV19|TRBJ1-2|.|once
CASRTTGINYGYTF
TGTGCCAGTAGAACGACAGGAATTAACTATGGCTACACCTTC
>TRBV5-4|TRBJ2-7|.|once
CASSLDRTYEQYF
TGTGCCAGCAGCTTGGACAGGACCTACGAGCAGTACTTC
>TRBV6-1|TRBJ1-5|.|.
CASSDPTRVYQPQHF
TGTGCCAGCAGTGACCCGACTCGAGTATATCAGCCCCAGCATTTT
>TRBV19|TRBJ2-3|TRBD2|.
CASSSIAGGFIDTQYF
TGTGCCAGTAGTTCGATAGCGGGGGGATTCATAGATACGCAGTATTTT
>TRBV7-9|TRBJ1-2|TRBD1|.
CASSPRTGGLEGYTF
TGTGCCAGCAGCCCCAGGACAGGGGGACTGGAAGGCTACACCTTC
>TRBV12-5|TRBJ2-7|TRBD2|.
CASGLPRGLAGGNSYEQYF
TGTGCTAGTGGTTTGCCGAGAGGACTAGCGGGGGGAAACTCCTACGAGCAGTACTTC
>TRBV14|TRBJ1-4|TRBD1|.
CASSQSGGWATNEKLFF
TGTGCCAGCAGCCAATCAGGGGGCTGGGCAACTAATGAAAAACTGTTTTTT
>TRBV6-5|TRBJ2-7|TRBD1|.
CASSYGTAGYEQYF
TGTGCCAGCAGTTACGGGACAGCAGGCTACGAGCAGTACTTC
>TRBV25-1|TRBJ2-1|TRBD2|.
CATAGLESYNEQFF
TGTGCGACCGCCGGACTAGAGTCCTACAATGAGCAGTTCTTC
>TRBV3-1/TRBV3-2|TRBJ1-2|.|.
CASSQVLRGARGYTF
TGTGCCAGCAGCCAAGTCTTACGCGGCGCCCGGGGCTACACCTTC
>TRBV28|TRBJ1-5|.|.
CASSPSAGNLEPQHF
TGTGCCAGCAGTCCCTCAGCCGGGAATCTCGAGCCCCAGCATTTT
>TRBV27|TRBJ1-2|.|.
CASSPGAAGGYTF
TGTGCCAGCAGTCCTGGGGCCGCGGGAGGCTACACCTTC
>TRBV6-6|TRBJ2-1|.|.
CASSYSLYNEQFF
TGTGCCAGCAGTTACTCCCTATACAATGAGCAGTTCTTC
>TRBV19|TRBJ2-5|TRBD1|.
CASSITGGQETQYF
TGTGCCAGTAGTATAACAGGGGGGCAGGAGACCCAGTACTTC
>TRBV5-6|TRBJ1-6|.|.
CASSLPGSGGSPLHF
TGTGCCAGCAGCTTGCCGGGGTCCGGAGGTTCACCCCTCCACTTT
>TRBV3-1/TRBV3-2|TRBJ1-1|.|.
CASSPRGANTEAFF
TGTGCCAGCAGCCCCAGGGGCGCGAACACTGAAGCTTTCTTT
>TRBV12-2|TRBJ1-6|.|once
CASRLFSVPSSYNSPLHF
TGTGCAAGTCGCTTATTTTCAGTGCCCAGCTCCTATAATTCACCCCTCCACTTT
>TRBV15|TRBJ1-5|.|.
CATSRGGQGTYNQPQHF
TGTGCCACCAGCAGAGGAGGGCAGGGGACATACAATCAGCCCCAGCATTTT
>TRBV11-2|TRBJ1-1|.|.
CASSLGRRAFF
TGTGCCAGCAGCTTAGGCCGTCGGGCTTTCTTT
>TRBV15|TRBJ1-1|.|.
CATEGWGEGTEAFF
TGTGCCACCGAGGGTTGGGGGGAGGGCACTGAAGCTTTCTTT
>TRBV28|TRBJ1-4|TRBD1|.
CASSGPGQGAGEKLFF
TGTGCCAGCAGCGGTCCGGGACAGGGGGCAGGCGAAAAACTGTTTTTT